Below, one T cell receptor beta chain is given with its context. The source of the sample is a study of cytomegalovirus exposure and HLA in healthy donors. The V and J ends lost 10 bases and 0 bases, in that order; junction bases with no gene match: 3. The germline V gene encodes CDR1 ENHRY and CDR2 SYGVKD. The CDR3 sequence is 13 residues long. With 60 Vbeta and 13 Jbeta primers, the PCR was carried out. Only in-frame clones appear in the TCRdb table, and some are missing; sequencing was by immunoSEQ multiplex PCR. The sample shows roughly 110,000 clones, over 80% of them seen only once. Nominally healthy donors were sampled, though unrecorded immune exposures were likely.

The chain couples TRBV10-3 to TRBJ1-3; 7 bases are shared with TRBD1. This sequence was found in a man aged 25 to 40 in good health and CMV-seropositive. The sample comprised PBMCs. In DNA, the CDR3 is TGTGCCACTCAGGGGGACTCTGGAAACACCATATATTTT. Translation: CATQGDSGNTIYF.